The T cell receptor beta chain under discussion was sequenced for a study of CD4 T cells in relation to SARS-CoV-2 and coronaviruses. Across the whole study: After roughly ten days of antigen culture, PBMC TCR beta CDR3s were sequenced.

V lost 8 bases to trimming and J lost 5 bases, with 16 bases between them. CDR3 size: 14 residues. Germline V CDR1 and CDR2: SEHNR, FQNEAQ (reference sequence). Findings and limits, study-wide: Compared with monoreactive clones, crossreactive clones showed significantly weaker SARS-CoV-2 expansion.

This clone appeared a few times. Its antigen is not known. Naive and memory CD4+ T cells came from enriched cryopreserved PBMCs. The assay was immunoSEQ multiplex PCR, and TCRdb's table has in-frame clones only and misses some. The data show 43,000 or so clones, roughly 87% seen once. Sequenced input: naive CD4+ T cells from PBMCs, cultured in vitro. Documented subset: naive CD4+ T cells isolated by negative enrichment. The source is an adult with COVID-19. J is TRBJ2-1 and V is TRBV7-9; D gene uncertain. CDR3 protein: CASGSYGPHNEQFF. DNA for the CDR3: TGTGCCAGCGGATCCTATGGACCCCACAATGAGCAGTTCTTC.